This is a list of T cell receptor beta chains from one sample in a study of tumor-infiltrating lymphocytes in primary liver carcinoma. TCRdb recomputed calls from the multiplex PCR reads with MiXCR, one row per CDR3 protein. This sample has about 320,000 distinct CDR3 sequences, with roughly two thirds found just once. Sequenced material: peripheral blood. Every receptor here comes from a man between 40 and 49 years old with primary liver carcinoma and hepatitis B virus infection. Each CDR3 is given with its conserved first and last residue. A D gene is named only where the DNA matches it firmly. The size of a clone is reported for some rows only, either as once, few or many, or as a class for expanded clones.

NA	TRBV4-2	13	TRBJ2-1	TRBD2	TGTGCCAGCAGCCAACCGGGACTAGCGATGCAGTTCTTC	CASSQPGLAMQFF
NA	TRBV28	15	TRBJ1-6	NA	TGTGCCAACAGTTTTGAGAGCTCCTATAATTCACCCCTCCACTTT	CANSFESSYNSPLHF
NA	TRBV28	13	TRBJ2-7	NA	TGTGACAGCAGTTTATCAGGGGCCTACGAGCAGTACTTC	CDSSLSGAYEQYF
many	TRBV12-3/TRBV12-4	14	TRBJ1-6	NA	TGTGCCAGCAGTTACCTCATGGGGTATTCACCCCTCCACTTT	CASSYLMGYSPLHF
many	TRBV10-2	13	TRBJ2-1	TRBD2	TGTGCCAGCAGACTAGCGGGAACCAATGAGCAGTTCTTC	CASRLAGTNEQFF
many	TRBV29-1	15	TRBJ2-1	TRBD2	TGCAGCGCCACTAGAAGCGGGAGAGGAATCAATGAGCAGTTCTTC	CSATRSGRGINEQFF
NA	TRBV5-5	13	TRBJ2-5	NA	TGTGCCAGCAGCTTTGAGCACGTCGAGACCCAGTGCTTC	CASSFEHVETQCF
NA	TRBV4-1	15	TRBJ2-7	TRBD2	TGCGCCAGCAACCAAGGGACTAGCGGGGGCTACGAGCAGTACTTC	CASNQGTSGGYEQYF
NA	TRBV7-8	16	TRBJ2-7	NA	TGTGCCAGCAGCTTAGCGCATGGCACTGGGGGCTACGAGCAGTACTTC	CASSLAHGTGGYEQYF
NA	TRBV9	15	TRBJ2-1	TRBD2	TGTGCCAGCAGCCCGACTAGCGTCCCCAACAATGAGCAGTTCTTC	CASSPTSVPNNEQFF
NA	TRBV2	14	TRBJ2-5	NA	TGTGCCAGCGTCCAGGGACACCGACAAGAGACCCAGTACTTC	CASVQGHRQETQYF
NA	TRBV28	11	TRBJ2-5	NA	TGTGCCAGCAGCAGGGTGGAGACCCAGTACTTC	CASSRVETQYF
few	TRBV2	15	TRBJ2-1	TRBD2	TGTACCAGCAGCGGACTAGCGGGAGCTCACAATGAACAGTTCTTC	CTSSGLAGAHNEQFF